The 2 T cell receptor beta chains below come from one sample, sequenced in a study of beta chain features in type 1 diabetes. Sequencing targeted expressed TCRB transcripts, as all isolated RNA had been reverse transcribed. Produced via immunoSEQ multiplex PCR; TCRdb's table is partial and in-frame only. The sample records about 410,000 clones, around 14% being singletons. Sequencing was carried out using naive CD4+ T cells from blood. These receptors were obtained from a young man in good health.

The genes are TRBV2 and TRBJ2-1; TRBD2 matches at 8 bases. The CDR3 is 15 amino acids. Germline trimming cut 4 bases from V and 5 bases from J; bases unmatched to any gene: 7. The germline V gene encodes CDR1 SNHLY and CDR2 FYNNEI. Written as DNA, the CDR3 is TGTGCCAGCAGTGTCCGGACTAGCATAAACAATGAGCAGTTCTTC. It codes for CASSVRTSINNEQFF.

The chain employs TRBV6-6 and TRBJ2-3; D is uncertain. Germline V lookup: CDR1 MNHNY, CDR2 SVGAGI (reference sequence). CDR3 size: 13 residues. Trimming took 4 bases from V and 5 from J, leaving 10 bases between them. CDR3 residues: CASSFLSIDTQYF. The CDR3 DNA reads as TGTGCCAGCAGTTTCCTATCGATAGATACGCAGTATTTT.